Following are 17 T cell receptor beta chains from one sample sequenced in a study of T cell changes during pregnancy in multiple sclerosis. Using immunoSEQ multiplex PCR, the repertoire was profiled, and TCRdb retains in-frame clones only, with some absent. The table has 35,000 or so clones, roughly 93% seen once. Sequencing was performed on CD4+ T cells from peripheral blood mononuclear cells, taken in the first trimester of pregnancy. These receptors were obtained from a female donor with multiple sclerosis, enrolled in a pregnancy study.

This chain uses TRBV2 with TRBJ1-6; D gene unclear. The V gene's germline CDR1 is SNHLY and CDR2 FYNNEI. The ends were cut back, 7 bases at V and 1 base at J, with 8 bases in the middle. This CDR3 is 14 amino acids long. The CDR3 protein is CASTEGSYNSPLHF. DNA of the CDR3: TGTGCCAGCACGGAGGGTTCCTATAATTCACCCCTCCACTTT.

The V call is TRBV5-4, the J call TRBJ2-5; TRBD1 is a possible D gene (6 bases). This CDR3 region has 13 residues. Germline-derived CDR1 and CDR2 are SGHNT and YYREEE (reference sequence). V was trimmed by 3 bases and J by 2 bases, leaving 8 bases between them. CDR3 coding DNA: TGTGCCAGCAGCTCGGGACAACAAGAGACCCAGTACTTC. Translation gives CASSSGQQETQYF.

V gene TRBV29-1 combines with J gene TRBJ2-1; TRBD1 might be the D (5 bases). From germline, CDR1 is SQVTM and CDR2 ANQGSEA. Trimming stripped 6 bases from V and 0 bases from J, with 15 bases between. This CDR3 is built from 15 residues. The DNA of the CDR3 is TGCAGCGTCTCAAATAGACAGAGCTCCTACAATGAGCAGTTCTTC. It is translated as CSVSNRQSSYNEQFF.

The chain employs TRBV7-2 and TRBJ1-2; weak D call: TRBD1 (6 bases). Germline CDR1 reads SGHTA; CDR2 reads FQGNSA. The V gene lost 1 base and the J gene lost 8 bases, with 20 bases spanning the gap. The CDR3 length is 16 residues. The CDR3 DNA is TGTGCCAGCAGCTTAGAGTTTGGGGGGCCGGGGGGCGGCTACACCTTC. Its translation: CASSLEFGGPGGGYTF.

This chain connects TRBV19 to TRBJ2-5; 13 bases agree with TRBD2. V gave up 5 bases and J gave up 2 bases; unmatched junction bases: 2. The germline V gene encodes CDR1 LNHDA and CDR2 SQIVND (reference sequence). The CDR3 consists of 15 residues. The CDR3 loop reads CASSPGLAGQETQYF. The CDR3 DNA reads TGTGCCAGTAGTCCGGGACTAGCGGGGCAAGAGACCCAGTACTTC.

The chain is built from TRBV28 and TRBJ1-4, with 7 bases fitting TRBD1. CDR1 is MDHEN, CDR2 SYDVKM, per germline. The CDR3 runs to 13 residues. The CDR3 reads CAGQGGFNEKLFF. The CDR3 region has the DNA TGTGCGGGGCAGGGGGGATTTAATGAAAAACTGTTTTTT.

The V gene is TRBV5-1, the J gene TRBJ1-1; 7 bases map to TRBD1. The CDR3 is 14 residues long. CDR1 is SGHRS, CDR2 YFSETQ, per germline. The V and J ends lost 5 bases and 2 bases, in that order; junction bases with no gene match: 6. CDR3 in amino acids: CASSLQGPNTEAFF. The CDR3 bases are TGCGCCAGCAGTTTACAGGGGCCTAACACTGAAGCTTTCTTT.

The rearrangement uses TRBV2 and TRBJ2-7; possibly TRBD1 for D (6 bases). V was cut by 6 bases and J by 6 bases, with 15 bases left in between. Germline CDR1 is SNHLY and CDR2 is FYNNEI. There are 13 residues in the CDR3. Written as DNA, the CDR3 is TGTGCCAGCAGGAGGGGGTTTTTCGGCGAGCAGTACTTC. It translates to CASRRGFFGEQYF.

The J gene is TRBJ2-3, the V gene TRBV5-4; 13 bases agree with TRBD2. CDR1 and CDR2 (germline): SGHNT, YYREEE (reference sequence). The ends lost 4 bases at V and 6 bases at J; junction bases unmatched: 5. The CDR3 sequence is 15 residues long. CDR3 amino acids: CASSPGLAGEDTQYF. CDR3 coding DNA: TGTGCCAGCAGCCCTGGACTAGCGGGAGAGGATACGCAGTATTTT.

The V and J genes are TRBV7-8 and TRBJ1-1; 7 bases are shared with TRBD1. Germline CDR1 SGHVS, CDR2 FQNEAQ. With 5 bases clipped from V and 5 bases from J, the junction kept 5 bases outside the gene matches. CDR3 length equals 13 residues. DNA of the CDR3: TGTGCCAGCAGCCGAGGGGGCTGGACTGAAGCTTTCTTT. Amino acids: CASSRGGWTEAFF.

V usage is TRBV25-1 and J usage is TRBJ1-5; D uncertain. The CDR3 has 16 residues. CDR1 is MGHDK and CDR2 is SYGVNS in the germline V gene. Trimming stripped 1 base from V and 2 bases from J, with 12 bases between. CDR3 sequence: CASSESRAAGNQPQHF. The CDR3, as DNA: TGTGCCAGCAGTGAATCGAGGGCCGCGGGCAATCAGCCCCAGCATTTT.

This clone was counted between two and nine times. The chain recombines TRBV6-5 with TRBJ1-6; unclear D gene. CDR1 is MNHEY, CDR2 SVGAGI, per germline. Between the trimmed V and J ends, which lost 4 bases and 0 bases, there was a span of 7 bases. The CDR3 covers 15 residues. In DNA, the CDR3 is TGTGCCAGCAGTTTCTTAGACTCCTATAATTCACCCCTCCACTTT. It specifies CASSFLDSYNSPLHF.

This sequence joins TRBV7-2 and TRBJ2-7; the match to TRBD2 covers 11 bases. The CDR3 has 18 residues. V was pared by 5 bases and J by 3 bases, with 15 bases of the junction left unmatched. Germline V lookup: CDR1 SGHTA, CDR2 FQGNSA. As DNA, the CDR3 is TGTGCCAGCAGCCCCAGGGAGCTCCCCGGGACTAGCGGCTACGAGCAGTACTTC. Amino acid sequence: CASSPRELPGTSGYEQYF.

The CDR3 nucleotides read TGTGCCAGCAGCCATTTACAGGGTTGGTCCGGGGAGCTGTTTTTT. This encodes CASSHLQGWSGELFF. The chain links TRBV7-9 to TRBJ2-2, with D possibly TRBD1 on 6 matching bases. The CDR3 runs 15 residues. Germline V CDR1 and CDR2: SEHNR, FQNEAQ (reference sequence). Trimming took off 5 bases at V and 6 bases at J, with 16 bases between the two ends.

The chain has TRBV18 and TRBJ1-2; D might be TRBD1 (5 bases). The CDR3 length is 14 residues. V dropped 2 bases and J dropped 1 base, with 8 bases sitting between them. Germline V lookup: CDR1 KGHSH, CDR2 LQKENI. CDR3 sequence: CASSPSRDNYGYTF. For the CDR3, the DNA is TGTGCCAGCTCACCAAGCAGGGATAACTATGGCTACACCTTC.

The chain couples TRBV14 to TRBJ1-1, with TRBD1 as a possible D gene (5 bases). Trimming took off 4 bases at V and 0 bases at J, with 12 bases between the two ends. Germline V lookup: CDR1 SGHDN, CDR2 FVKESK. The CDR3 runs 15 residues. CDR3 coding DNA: TGTGCCAGCAGCCCGGTCGGGGGTTTGAACACTGAAGCTTTCTTT. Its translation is CASSPVGGLNTEAFF.

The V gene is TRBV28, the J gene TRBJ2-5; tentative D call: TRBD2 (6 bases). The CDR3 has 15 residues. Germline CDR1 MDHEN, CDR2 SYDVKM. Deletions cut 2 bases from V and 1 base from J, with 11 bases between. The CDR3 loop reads CASSLPVSGQETQYF. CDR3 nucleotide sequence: TGTGCCAGCAGTTTACCGGTTAGCGGCCAAGAGACCCAGTACTTC.